The 17 T cell receptor beta chains below were found in one sample sequenced in a study of blood T cell repertoires in COVID-19. Assay: immunoSEQ multiplex PCR; the TCRdb copy retains only in-frame clones and omits some. In the table there are some 260,000 clones, 87% of which are singletons. Sequencing was carried out using PBMCs or T cells enriched from blood (not recorded which). These TCRs come from a woman in her 30s with acute COVID-19.

The V gene is TRBV7-2, the J gene TRBJ2-7; D may be TRBD2 (6 bases). Trimming left V 3 bases short and J 4 bases short, with 19 bases between. This CDR3 spans 16 amino acids. Per the germline V gene, CDR1 is SGHTA and CDR2 is FQGNSA. DNA of the CDR3: TGTGCCAGCAGCTTTCTCGGGGGTTTCGGCAGTTACGAGCAGTACTTC. Translating it yields CASSFLGGFGSYEQYF.

The gene calls are TRBV5-4 and TRBJ2-3, with D perhaps matching TRBD2 (6 bases). V lost 5 bases to trimming and J lost 5 bases, with 12 bases between them. The CDR3 covers 13 residues. CDR1 SGHNT and CDR2 YYREEE come from the germline V gene (reference sequence). The CDR3 loop is CASRAQGGDTQYF. CDR3 sequence (DNA): TGTGCCAGCAGGGCCCAGGGAGGAGATACGCAGTATTTT.

The chain uses TRBV19 and TRBJ1-5; weak D call: TRBD1 (5 bases). The V gene's germline CDR1 is LNHDA and CDR2 SQIVND (reference sequence). This CDR3 spans 16 amino acids. The V and J ends lost 1 base and 6 bases respectively, with 16 bases between them. The CDR3 sequence: CASSIVGAGRGQPQHF. The CDR3 nucleotides are TGTGCCAGTAGTATAGTAGGGGCAGGGAGGGGTCAGCCCCAGCATTTT.

This rearrangement joins TRBV28 to TRBJ2-5; a possible D gene is TRBD1 (6 bases). V lost 2 bases, J lost 2 bases, and 12 bases lay in between. CDR1 and CDR2 from the germline V gene are MDHEN and SYDVKM. This CDR3 is 15 amino acids long. CDR3 protein: CASSLMGARQETQYF. Here the CDR3 DNA reads TGTGCCAGCAGTTTAATGGGGGCGCGGCAAGAGACCCAGTACTTC.

This chain joins TRBV7-2 and TRBJ1-5; D not certain. Germline loops: CDR1 SGHTA, CDR2 FQGNSA. The CDR3 loop spans 13 amino acids. Trimming removed 4 bases from V and 3 bases from J, with 7 bases in between. The CDR3 protein is CASSYGLNQPQHF. The CDR3 nucleotides are TGTGCCAGCAGCTATGGCCTCAATCAGCCCCAGCATTTT.

The gene calls are TRBV29-1 and TRBJ1-1; D call uncertain. The germline CDR1 and CDR2 sequences are SQVTM and ANQGSEA. Trimming left V 7 bases short and J 6 bases short, with 18 bases between. The CDR3 spans 13 residues. Here the CDR3 reads CSGAWQVDAEAFF. The CDR3 DNA follows: TGCAGCGGGGCCTGGCAGGTTGACGCTGAAGCTTTCTTT.

V gene TRBV11-2 combines with J gene TRBJ2-3, with TRBD2 matching 7 bases. CDR3 length: 16 residues. CDR1 SGHAT and CDR2 FQNNGV come from the germline V gene. V shed 4 bases and J 0 bases; nucleotides not matched to a gene: 7. CDR3 region: CASSSRVRGSTDTQYF. The CDR3 bases are TGTGCCAGCAGCTCAAGGGTGCGGGGGAGCACAGATACGCAGTATTTT.

The chain links TRBV11-2 to TRBJ2-1; maybe TRBD2 (6 bases). V was shortened by 6 bases and J by 4 bases, with 16 bases between the two germline ends. Germline V gene lookup returns CDR1 SGHAT and CDR2 FQNNGV. The CDR3 sequence is 15 residues long. In DNA form, the CDR3 reads TGTGCCAGCAGGATTACGGGGGACCAGTACAATGAGCAGTTCTTC. This gives the protein CASRITGDQYNEQFF.

CDR3 bases: TGTGCCGCCGGGAGGCTGAACACTGAAGCTTTCTTT. Translation: CAAGRLNTEAFF. This sequence joins TRBV12-3 or TRBV12-4 and TRBJ1-1, with unresolved D. The ends were cut back, 11 bases at V and 0 bases at J, with 10 bases in the middle. This CDR3 contains 12 residues.

V is TRBV19 and J is TRBJ2-6, with 7 bases identical to TRBD1. Germline CDR1 LNHDA, CDR2 SQIVND (reference sequence). This CDR3 comprises 19 residues. Losses at the gene ends were 0 bases for V and 0 bases for J; bases not matched to a gene: 8. The CDR3: CASSIDRTGESSGANVLTF. Here the CDR3 DNA reads TGTGCCAGTAGTATAGACAGGACAGGCGAAAGCTCTGGGGCCAACGTCCTGACTTTC.

This clone showed up just once. This rearrangement joins TRBV21-1 to TRBJ2-1; the table names TRBD2, a call not compared with the DNA. TRBV21-1 is an annotated pseudogene. The length of the CDR3 is 16 residues. This chain's CDR3 is CARDKRRVSSYNEQFF. CDR3 DNA sequence: TGTGCCAGAGACAAGAGGCGGGTAAGCTCCTACAATGAGCAGTTCTTC.

The chain uses TRBV5-1 and TRBJ2-2; TRBD1 aligns across 7 bases. Germline CDR1 SGHRS, CDR2 YFSETQ. There are 13 residues in the CDR3. J lost 6 bases, V lost 2 bases, and 1 base had no gene match. CDR3 bases: TGCGCCAGCAGCTTCCAGGGGGCCGGGGAGCTGTTTTTT. It specifies CASSFQGAGELFF.

This chain uses TRBV7-9 with TRBJ1-5; 7 bases match TRBD1. CDR3 length: 17 residues. The ends lost 1 base at V and 5 bases at J; junction bases unmatched: 11. The germline CDR1 and CDR2 sequences are SEHNR and FQNEAQ (reference sequence). Here the CDR3 DNA reads TGTGCCAGCAGCTTAGGAACAGGGGAGGTTTTTGATCAGCCCCAGCATTTT. Its translation: CASSLGTGEVFDQPQHF.

The rearrangement uses TRBV18 and TRBJ2-3; TRBD1 agrees at 7 bases. V lost 6 bases and J lost 4; bases outside the gene matches: 4. There are 13 residues in the CDR3. Germline assignment: CDR1 KGHSH and CDR2 LQKENI. DNA for the CDR3: TGTGCCAGCTCGTCGGGACAGCCAGATACGCAGTATTTT. Residues: CASSSGQPDTQYF.

The gene calls are TRBV7-3 and TRBJ2-1; possibly TRBD1 for D (5 bases). CDR3 size: 12 residues. Deletions cut 4 bases from V and 13 bases from J, with 14 bases between. CDR1 SGHTA and CDR2 FQGTGA come from the germline V gene. The CDR3 nucleotides read TGTGCCAGCAGCTCAGGGCAGGGCTTTCAGTTCTTC. It is translated as CASSSGQGFQFF.

The V gene is TRBV28, the J gene TRBJ2-1; D is possibly TRBD1 (6 bases). Germline values: CDR1 MDHEN, CDR2 SYDVKM. The V end was cut by 9 bases, the J end by 4 bases, with 13 bases between. CDR3 length equals 13 residues. The CDR3 is CASRPTGYNEQFF. For the CDR3, the DNA is TGTGCCAGTCGCCCAACAGGGTACAATGAGCAGTTCTTC.

The chain's CDR3 is CASSGGQPQHF. DNA of the CDR3: TGTGCCAGCAGTGGTGGCCAGCCCCAGCATTTT. The rearrangement uses TRBV16 and TRBJ1-5; no reliable D call. Looked up from germline, CDR1 is KGHSY and CDR2 is FQNENV. CDR3 length equals 11 residues. With 6 bases removed from V and 7 bases from J, the gap between germline ends came to 7 bases.